A selection of T cell receptor beta chains follows, all from one sample in a study of blood T cells in healthy people across ages. From the 5' RACE reads, TCRdb called clonotypes with MiXCR, one entry per CDR3 protein. The sample shows roughly 650,000 distinct CDR3 sequences, roughly 32% of them seen only once. Sequenced input: blood. These receptors were obtained from an elderly woman in good health. Both conserved end residues are part of each CDR3. The order of the fields is CDR3 DNA, CDR3 protein, J gene, D gene, clone size, V gene. D genes are given only for firm matches. Size is stated for part of the rows, as once, few or many counts, or as a class when the clone is expanded.

CDR3nt: TGTGCCAGCGTAGGGACAGGGGGCGGATACAATGAGCAGTTCTTC
CDR3aa: CASVGTGGGYNEQFF
j_gene: TRBJ2-1
d_gene: TRBD1
abundance: many
v_gene: TRBV6-1

CDR3nt: TGTGCCAGCAGTTTCACTAGGGGACAGGGGGCCACAGATACGCAGTATTTT
CDR3aa: CASSFTRGQGATDTQYF
j_gene: TRBJ2-3
d_gene: TRBD1
abundance: .
v_gene: TRBV6-2/TRBV6-3

CDR3nt: TGCAGTGCAGCTCCCCCAGCCTATGGCTACACCTTC
CDR3aa: CSAAPPAYGYTF
j_gene: TRBJ1-2
d_gene: .
abundance: few
v_gene: TRBV20-1

CDR3nt: TGTGCCAGCAGCTCCCCCAATGGACTAAATTCACCCCTCCACTTT
CDR3aa: CASSSPNGLNSPLHF
j_gene: TRBJ1-6
d_gene: .
abundance: .
v_gene: TRBV28

CDR3nt: TGTGCCAGCAGACAGACGGAGTCCCAGTACTTC
CDR3aa: CASRQTESQYF
j_gene: TRBJ2-5
d_gene: .
abundance: many
v_gene: TRBV6-2/TRBV6-3

CDR3nt: TGTGCCAGCAGCTTAGTGGGTAATCTGGACGAGCAGTACTTC
CDR3aa: CASSLVGNLDEQYF
j_gene: TRBJ2-7
d_gene: .
abundance: many
v_gene: TRBV7-9

CDR3nt: TGCGCCAGCAGCTTGGTAATCTCCCAAGACACTGAAGCTTTCTTT
CDR3aa: CASSLVISQDTEAFF
j_gene: TRBJ1-1
d_gene: .
abundance: few
v_gene: TRBV5-1

CDR3nt: TGTACCAGTAGTATCGACACGATCTCCTACGAGCAGTACTTC
CDR3aa: CTSSIDTISYEQYF
j_gene: TRBJ2-7
d_gene: .
abundance: .
v_gene: TRBV19

CDR3nt: TGTGCCAGCAGTTTAAGGACAGGGGGCATTGGTAATTCACCCCTCCACTTT
CDR3aa: CASSLRTGGIGNSPLHF
j_gene: TRBJ1-6
d_gene: TRBD1
abundance: many
v_gene: TRBV12-3/TRBV12-4

CDR3nt: TGTGCCAGCAGCGCACCATGGGACGGCGCTAACTATGGCTACACCTTC
CDR3aa: CASSAPWDGANYGYTF
j_gene: TRBJ1-2
d_gene: .
abundance: many
v_gene: TRBV9

CDR3nt: TGCAGTGCCCAGACAGGGGCCTACCAATACGAGCAGTACTTC
CDR3aa: CSAQTGAYQYEQYF
j_gene: TRBJ2-7
d_gene: TRBD1
abundance: .
v_gene: TRBV20-1

CDR3nt: TGTGCCAGCAGCTTGAGCGGGGCCCTGAACACTGAAGCTTTCTTT
CDR3aa: CASSLSGALNTEAFF
j_gene: TRBJ1-1
d_gene: .
abundance: few
v_gene: TRBV7-3

CDR3nt: TGTGCCAGCAGTTTGAGGGGGACCTATGGCTACACCTTC
CDR3aa: CASSLRGTYGYTF
j_gene: TRBJ1-2
d_gene: .
abundance: many
v_gene: TRBV27

CDR3nt: TGTGTCAGCAGCTTAGCGGACTACGAGCAGTACTTC
CDR3aa: CVSSLADYEQYF
j_gene: TRBJ2-7
d_gene: .
abundance: once
v_gene: TRBV7-9

CDR3nt: TGTGCCAGCATCCTGGGACAGGGATCATCAGATGAGCAGTTCTTC
CDR3aa: CASILGQGSSDEQFF
j_gene: TRBJ2-1
d_gene: TRBD1
abundance: many
v_gene: TRBV6-1

CDR3nt: TGCAGTGCCGGCCCGGGACAGGGTTTTGGCTACACCTTC
CDR3aa: CSAGPGQGFGYTF
j_gene: TRBJ1-2
d_gene: TRBD1
abundance: many
v_gene: TRBV20-1

CDR3nt: TGTGCCAGCAGAGAAGACAGGGGGCTAGATACGCAGTATTTT
CDR3aa: CASREDRGLDTQYF
j_gene: TRBJ2-3
d_gene: TRBD1
abundance: many
v_gene: TRBV12-3/TRBV12-4

CDR3nt: TGTGCCATCAGTGAGGAGGCGGAAAGCACAGATACGCAGTATTTT
CDR3aa: CAISEEAESTDTQYF
j_gene: TRBJ2-3
d_gene: .
abundance: .
v_gene: TRBV10-3

CDR3nt: TGTGCCAGCAGCGTAGGACCAGCGGGGGGGTACACAGATACGCAGTATTTT
CDR3aa: CASSVGPAGGYTDTQYF
j_gene: TRBJ2-3
d_gene: TRBD2
abundance: many
v_gene: TRBV9

CDR3nt: TGTGCCAGCAGCCCGGGAGGGGCGACCGGGGAGCTGTTTTTT
CDR3aa: CASSPGGATGELFF
j_gene: TRBJ2-2
d_gene: TRBD2
abundance: few
v_gene: TRBV3-1

CDR3nt: TGTGCCAGCAGTTTAGAGCTGGGGGGCGAATATGGCTACACCTTC
CDR3aa: CASSLELGGEYGYTF
j_gene: TRBJ1-2
d_gene: .
abundance: few
v_gene: TRBV12-3/TRBV12-4

CDR3nt: TGTGCCAGCAGTTCTGGGCGCAATCAGCCCCAGCATTTT
CDR3aa: CASSSGRNQPQHF
j_gene: TRBJ1-5
d_gene: .
abundance: many
v_gene: TRBV6-5

CDR3nt: TGTGCCAGCAGGCTGCGGGGGCATACCTACGAGCAGTACTTC
CDR3aa: CASRLRGHTYEQYF
j_gene: TRBJ2-7
d_gene: .
abundance: few
v_gene: TRBV2

CDR3nt: TGTGCCAGCAGACTCCGGGACTTCAATCAGCCCCAGCATTTT
CDR3aa: CASRLRDFNQPQHF
j_gene: TRBJ1-5
d_gene: .
abundance: .
v_gene: TRBV6-1

CDR3nt: TGTGCCAGTAGTATAGAGACCTCCTACGAGCAGTACTTC
CDR3aa: CASSIETSYEQYF
j_gene: TRBJ2-7
d_gene: .
abundance: .
v_gene: TRBV19

CDR3nt: TGCGCCAGCAGCATCACCCCGGTAGGGTCCTACAATGAGCAGTTCTTC
CDR3aa: CASSITPVGSYNEQFF
j_gene: TRBJ2-1
d_gene: .
abundance: .
v_gene: TRBV5-1

CDR3nt: TGTGCCTGGAGTGTACGGAACATGGGGGAGCAGTTCTTC
CDR3aa: CAWSVRNMGEQFF
j_gene: TRBJ2-1
d_gene: .
abundance: .
v_gene: TRBV30

CDR3nt: TGCAGCGTTGACAGCCGCGGGTGGAGTGAGCAGTTCTTC
CDR3aa: CSVDSRGWSEQFF
j_gene: TRBJ2-1
d_gene: .
abundance: .
v_gene: TRBV29-1

CDR3nt: TGTGCCAGCAGCCGCTCTCAGGGCTGGGAGGAGACCCAGTACTTC
CDR3aa: CASSRSQGWEETQYF
j_gene: TRBJ2-5
d_gene: .
abundance: many
v_gene: TRBV7-2

CDR3nt: TGTGCCACCAGTGACCCCTCCGTCGACACCTACTCCTACAATGGGCAGTACTTC
CDR3aa: CATSDPSVDTYSYNGQYF
j_gene: TRBJ2-7
d_gene: .
abundance: .
v_gene: TRBV24-1

CDR3nt: TGCAGTGCTAGAGTCTTAAGGACTAGCGGGGGCTACGAGCAGTACTTC
CDR3aa: CSARVLRTSGGYEQYF
j_gene: TRBJ2-7
d_gene: TRBD2
abundance: many
v_gene: TRBV20-1

CDR3nt: TGTGCCAGCAGTTACAGCGGGGGGCCTCAGCCCCAGCATTTT
CDR3aa: CASSYSGGPQPQHF
j_gene: TRBJ1-5
d_gene: .
abundance: .
v_gene: TRBV6-2/TRBV6-3

CDR3nt: TGTGCCACCAGCAGAGATTTCGGGGGCAATCAGCCCCAGCATTTT
CDR3aa: CATSRDFGGNQPQHF
j_gene: TRBJ1-5
d_gene: .
abundance: few
v_gene: TRBV15

CDR3nt: TGCAGTGCTAGAGCACCCCTCGAGGGGAGAGGCATTCAGTACTTC
CDR3aa: CSARAPLEGRGIQYF
j_gene: TRBJ2-4
d_gene: .
abundance: many
v_gene: TRBV20-1

CDR3nt: TGTGCCAGCAGCCCGGGACGGGGGAGGCGGAATGAGCAGTTCTTC
CDR3aa: CASSPGRGRRNEQFF
j_gene: TRBJ2-1
d_gene: .
abundance: few
v_gene: TRBV13

CDR3nt: TGTGCCAGCAGCACCCTAGACAAGAACACTGAAGCTTTCTTT
CDR3aa: CASSTLDKNTEAFF
j_gene: TRBJ1-1
d_gene: .
abundance: .
v_gene: TRBV5-6

CDR3nt: TGCGCCAGCAGTCAGGAGGACAGCCCGGGCTACGAGCAGTACTTC
CDR3aa: CASSQEDSPGYEQYF
j_gene: TRBJ2-7
d_gene: .
abundance: .
v_gene: TRBV4-1

CDR3nt: TGTGCCAGCAGCCCGTGGCCAGGGGACACTGAAGCTTTCTTT
CDR3aa: CASSPWPGDTEAFF
j_gene: TRBJ1-1
d_gene: .
abundance: .
v_gene: TRBV5-6

CDR3nt: TGTGCCAGCAGCTTGGCACCAACTAGATCCTACGAGCAGTACTTC
CDR3aa: CASSLAPTRSYEQYF
j_gene: TRBJ2-7
d_gene: .
abundance: .
v_gene: TRBV11-2

CDR3nt: TGCAGTGCCGACCGGATCAGCGGGGGCGAGACCCAGTACTTC
CDR3aa: CSADRISGGETQYF
j_gene: TRBJ2-5
d_gene: TRBD2
abundance: .
v_gene: TRBV20-1